Here is one T cell receptor (beta chain) with its context. It may be a read error: a sequence one base away is much more abundant. The record originates from a study of T cells after yellow fever vaccination. The CDR3 is 13 amino acids. V dropped 0 bases and J dropped 8 bases, with 11 bases sitting between them. In germline, CDR1 is DFQATT, CDR2 SNEGSKA (reference sequence). UMIs and a universal primer site were added when TCR cDNA was made by 5'RACE template switching. A single record per CDR3 protein comes from TCRdb applying MiXCR to the 5' RACE reads. This sample carries 200,000 to 250,000 distinct CDR3 sequences, 6.5% to 8.5% of them seen once, and the ten largest clones take roughly 0.9%.

The clonotype was recovered from a man aged 25-45 years who received the YFV17D yellow fever vaccine. The chain couples TRBV20-1 to TRBJ2-1; D call uncertain. Sequenced material: CD4+ T cells sorted from PBMCs, taken 15 days after the yellow fever booster vaccination. DNA for the CDR3: TGCAGTGCTAGAGAGTGCAATGGGGATGAGCAGTTCTTC. Its translation: CSARECNGDEQFF.